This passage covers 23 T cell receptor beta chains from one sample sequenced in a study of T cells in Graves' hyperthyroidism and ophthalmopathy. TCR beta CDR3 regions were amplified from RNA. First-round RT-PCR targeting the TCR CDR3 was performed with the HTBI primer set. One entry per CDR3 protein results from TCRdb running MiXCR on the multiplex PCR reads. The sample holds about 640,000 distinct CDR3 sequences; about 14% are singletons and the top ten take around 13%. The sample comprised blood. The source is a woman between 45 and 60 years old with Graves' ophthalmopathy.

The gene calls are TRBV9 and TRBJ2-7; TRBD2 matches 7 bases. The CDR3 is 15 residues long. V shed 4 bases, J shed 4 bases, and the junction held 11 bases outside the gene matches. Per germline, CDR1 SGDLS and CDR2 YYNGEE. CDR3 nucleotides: TGTGCCAGCAGCCCCGGACTAGTCCCAAAATACGAGCAGTACTTC. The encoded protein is CASSPGLVPKYEQYF.

The CDR3 here is CSVAQEGYTF. The CDR3 nucleotides are TGCAGCGTTGCGCAGGAAGGCTACACCTTC. The genes are TRBV29-1 and TRBJ1-2; D is undetermined. Trimming removed 4 bases at V and 8 bases at J, with 8 bases between. Germline V lookup: CDR1 SQVTM, CDR2 ANQGSEA. This CDR3 contains 10 residues.

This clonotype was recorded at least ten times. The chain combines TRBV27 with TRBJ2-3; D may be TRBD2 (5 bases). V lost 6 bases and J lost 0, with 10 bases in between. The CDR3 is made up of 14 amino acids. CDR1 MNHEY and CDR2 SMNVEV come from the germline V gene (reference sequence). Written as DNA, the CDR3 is TGTGCCAGCAGCCCCTGGACTAGCACAGATACGCAGTATTTT. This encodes CASSPWTSTDTQYF.

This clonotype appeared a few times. CDR3 bases: TGCAGTGCTAGCGGCGCTAGGAGCTCCTACGAGCAGTACTTC. It specifies CSASGARSSYEQYF. The chain recombines TRBV20-1 with TRBJ2-7; the D is unclear. There are 14 residues in the CDR3. Germline loops: CDR1 DFQATT, CDR2 SNEGSKA (reference sequence). Between the trimmed V and J ends, which lost 3 bases and 0 bases, there was a span of 12 bases.

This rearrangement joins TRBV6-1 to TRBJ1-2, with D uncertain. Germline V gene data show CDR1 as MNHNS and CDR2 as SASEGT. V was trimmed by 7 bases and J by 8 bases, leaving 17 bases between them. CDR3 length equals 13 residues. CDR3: CASKETGEGGYTF. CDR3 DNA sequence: TGTGCCAGCAAAGAAACCGGGGAGGGAGGCTACACCTTC.

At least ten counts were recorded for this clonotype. As DNA, the CDR3 is TGTGCCAGCGGCCCGGGACTAGCGGGCGGCAATGAGCAGTTCTTC. It codes for CASGPGLAGGNEQFF. The chain employs TRBV7-9 and TRBJ2-1; 12 bases agree with TRBD2. The CDR3 is made up of 15 amino acids. Germline trimming cut 8 bases from V and 6 bases from J; bases unmatched to any gene: 8. Germline loops: CDR1 SEHNR, CDR2 FQNEAQ (reference sequence).

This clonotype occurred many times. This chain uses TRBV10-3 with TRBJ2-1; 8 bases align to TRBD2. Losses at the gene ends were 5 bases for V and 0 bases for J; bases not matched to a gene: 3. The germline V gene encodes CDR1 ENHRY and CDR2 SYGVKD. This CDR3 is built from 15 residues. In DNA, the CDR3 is TGTGCCATCAGTATCGGGACTAGCTCCTACAATGAGCAGTTCTTC. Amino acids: CAISIGTSSYNEQFF.

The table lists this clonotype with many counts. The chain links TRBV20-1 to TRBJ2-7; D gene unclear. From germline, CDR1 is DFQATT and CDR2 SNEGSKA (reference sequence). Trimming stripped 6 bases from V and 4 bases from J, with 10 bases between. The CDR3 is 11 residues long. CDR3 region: CSAHSLYEQYF. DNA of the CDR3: TGCAGTGCCCATTCCCTTTACGAGCAGTACTTC.

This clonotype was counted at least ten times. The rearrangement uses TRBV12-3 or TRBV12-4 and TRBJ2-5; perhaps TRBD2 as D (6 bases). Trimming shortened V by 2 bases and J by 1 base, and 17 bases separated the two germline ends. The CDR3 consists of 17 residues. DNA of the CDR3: TGTGCCAGCAGTTTATCTGCGTCGGGGGATCTCCAAGAGACCCAGTACTTC. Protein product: CASSLSASGDLQETQYF.

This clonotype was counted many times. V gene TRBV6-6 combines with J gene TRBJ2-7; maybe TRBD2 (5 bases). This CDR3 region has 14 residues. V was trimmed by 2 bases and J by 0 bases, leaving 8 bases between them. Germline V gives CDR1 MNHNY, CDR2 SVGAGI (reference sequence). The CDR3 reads CASSYITSSYEQYF. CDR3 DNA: TGTGCCAGCAGTTACATCACTAGCTCCTACGAGCAGTACTTC.

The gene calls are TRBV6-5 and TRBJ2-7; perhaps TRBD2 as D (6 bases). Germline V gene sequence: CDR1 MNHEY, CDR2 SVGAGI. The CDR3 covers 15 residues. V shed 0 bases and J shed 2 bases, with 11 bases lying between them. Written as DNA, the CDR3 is TGTGCCAGCAGTTACTCCCTAGCGAAGACCTACGAGCAGTACTTC. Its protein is CASSYSLAKTYEQYF.

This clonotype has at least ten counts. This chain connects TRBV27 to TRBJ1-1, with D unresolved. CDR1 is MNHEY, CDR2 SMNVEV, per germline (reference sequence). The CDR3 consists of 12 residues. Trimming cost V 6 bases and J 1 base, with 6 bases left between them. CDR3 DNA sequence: TGTGCCAGCAGATTCGGGAACACTGAAGCTTTCTTT. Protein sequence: CASRFGNTEAFF.

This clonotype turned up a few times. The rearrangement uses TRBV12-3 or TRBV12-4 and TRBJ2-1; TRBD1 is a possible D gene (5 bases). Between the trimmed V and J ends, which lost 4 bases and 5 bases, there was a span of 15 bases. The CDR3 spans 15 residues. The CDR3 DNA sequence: TGTGCCAGCAGTTCCCATTTCGACAGAAACAATGAGCAGTTCTTC. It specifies CASSSHFDRNNEQFF.

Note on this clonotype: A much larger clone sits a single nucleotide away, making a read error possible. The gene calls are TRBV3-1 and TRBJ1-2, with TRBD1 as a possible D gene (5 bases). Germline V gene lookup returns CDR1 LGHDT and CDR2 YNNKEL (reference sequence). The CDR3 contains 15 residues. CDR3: CASSQSPGGTYSYTF. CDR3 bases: TGTGCCAGCAGCCAATCCCCGGGGGGGACCTATAGCTACACCTTC.

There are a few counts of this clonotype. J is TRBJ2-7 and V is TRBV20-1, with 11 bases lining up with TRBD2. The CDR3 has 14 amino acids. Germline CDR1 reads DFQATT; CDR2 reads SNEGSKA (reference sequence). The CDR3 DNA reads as TGCAGGGTTAGACCTAGCGGGAGGCCCTACGAGCAGTACTTC. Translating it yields CRVRPSGRPYEQYF.

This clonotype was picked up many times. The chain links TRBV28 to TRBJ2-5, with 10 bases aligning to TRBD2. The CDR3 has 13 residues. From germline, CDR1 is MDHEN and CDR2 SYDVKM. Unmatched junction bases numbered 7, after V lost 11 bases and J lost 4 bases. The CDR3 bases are TGTGCCGGGAGACTAGCGGGTACAGAGACCCAGTACTTC. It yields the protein CAGRLAGTETQYF.

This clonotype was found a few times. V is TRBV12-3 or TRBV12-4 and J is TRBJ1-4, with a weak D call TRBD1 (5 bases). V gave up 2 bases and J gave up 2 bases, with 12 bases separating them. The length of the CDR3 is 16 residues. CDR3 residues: CASSLRQAGTNEKLFF. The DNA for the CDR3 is TGTGCCAGCAGTTTACGGCAGGCAGGGACTAATGAAAAACTGTTTTTT.

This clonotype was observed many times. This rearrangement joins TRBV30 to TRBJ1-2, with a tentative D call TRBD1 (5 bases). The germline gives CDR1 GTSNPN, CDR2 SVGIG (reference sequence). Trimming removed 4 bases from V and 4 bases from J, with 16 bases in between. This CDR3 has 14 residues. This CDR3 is CAWKSAGWFYGYTF. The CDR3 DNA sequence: TGTGCCTGGAAATCAGCAGGGTGGTTCTATGGCTACACCTTC.

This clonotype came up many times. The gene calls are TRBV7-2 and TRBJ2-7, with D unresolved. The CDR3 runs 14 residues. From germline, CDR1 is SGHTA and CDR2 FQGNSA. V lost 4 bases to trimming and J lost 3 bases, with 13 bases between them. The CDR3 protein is CASSSDAFVYEQYF. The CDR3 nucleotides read TGTGCCAGCAGCTCGGACGCCTTCGTCTACGAGCAGTACTTC. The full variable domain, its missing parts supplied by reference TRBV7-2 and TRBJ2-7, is GAGVSQSPSNKVTEKGKDVELRCDPISGHTALYWYRQSLGQGLEFLIYFQGNSAPDKSGLPSDRFSAERTGGSVSTLTIQRTQQEDSAVYLCASSSDAFVYEQYFGPGTRLTVT.

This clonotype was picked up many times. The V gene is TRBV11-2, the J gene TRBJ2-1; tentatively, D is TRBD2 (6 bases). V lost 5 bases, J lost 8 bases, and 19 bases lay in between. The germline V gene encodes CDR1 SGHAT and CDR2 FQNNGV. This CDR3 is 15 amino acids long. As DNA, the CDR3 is TGTGCCAGCAGCGTAGCCGGGGGTAGGGTAGATGAGCAGTTCTTC. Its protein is CASSVAGGRVDEQFF.

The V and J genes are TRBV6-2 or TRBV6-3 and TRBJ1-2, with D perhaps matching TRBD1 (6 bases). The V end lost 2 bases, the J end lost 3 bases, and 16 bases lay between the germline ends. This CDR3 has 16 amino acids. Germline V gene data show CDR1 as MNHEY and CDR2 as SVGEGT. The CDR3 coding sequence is TGTGCCAGCAGTTACCACCCGACGACAGGAGACTATGGCTACACCTTC. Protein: CASSYHPTTGDYGYTF.

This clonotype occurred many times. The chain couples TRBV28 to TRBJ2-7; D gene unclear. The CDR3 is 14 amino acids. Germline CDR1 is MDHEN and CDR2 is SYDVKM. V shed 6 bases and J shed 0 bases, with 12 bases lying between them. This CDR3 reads CASRARLSSYEQYF. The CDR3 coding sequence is TGTGCCAGCAGGGCAAGATTGAGCTCCTACGAGCAGTACTTC.

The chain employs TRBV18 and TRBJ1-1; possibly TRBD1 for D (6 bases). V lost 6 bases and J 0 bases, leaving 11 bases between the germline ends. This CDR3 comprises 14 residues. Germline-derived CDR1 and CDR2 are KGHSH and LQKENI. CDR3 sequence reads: CASSQQGMNTEAFF. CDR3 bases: TGTGCCAGCTCTCAACAGGGAATGAACACTGAAGCTTTCTTT. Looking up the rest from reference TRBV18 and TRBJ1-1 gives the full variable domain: NAGVMQNPRHLVRRRGQEARLRCSPMKGHSHVYWYRQLPEEGLKFMVYLQKENIIDESGMPKERFSAEFPKEGPSILRIQQVVRGDSAAYFCASSQQGMNTEAFFGQGTRLTVV.